This T cell receptor beta chain originates from a study of response to subunit inactivated influenza vaccine. TCRdb analysed the RT-PCR reads with MiXCR anew, one entry per CDR3 protein. Of hundreds of thousands of distinct CDR3 sequences in the sample, about 20% were seen once. This CDR3 spans 14 amino acids. The chain links TRBV21-1 to TRBJ2-5. TRBV21-1 constitutes a pseudogene. The TCR sequence derives from a man aged 45-69 years who received an inactivated influenza vaccine. The sample in question was PBMCs from blood, obtained approximately 22 months after vaccination. The CDR3 region is CASSKAGVEETQYF. The CDR3 DNA follows: TGTGCCAGCAGCAAGGCCGGGGTAGAAGAGACCCAGTACTTC.